Listed below are T cell receptor beta chains from one sample, sequenced in a study of blood T cell repertoires in COVID-19. Method: immunoSEQ multiplex PCR; TCRdb's copy keeps in-frame clones and lacks some. The sample lists about 200,000 clones, just over 85% occurring once. The sample was PBMCs or T cells enriched from blood (not recorded which). The receptor source for this set is a woman in her thirties or forties with acute COVID-19. Both conserved end residues are part of each CDR3. The order of the fields is D gene, J gene, clone size, V gene, CDR3 protein, CDR3 DNA. D genes are given only for firm matches. Not all rows give a size; the values are once, few, many and, for expanded clones, a class.

d_call: NA
j_call: TRBJ2-5
clone_size: few
v_call: TRBV27
cdr3_aa: CASSSRSRTETQYF
cdr3_nt: TGTGCCAGCAGTTCGAGATCCCGCACGGAGACCCAGTACTTC

d_call: NA
j_call: TRBJ2-1
clone_size: NA
v_call: TRBV23-1
cdr3_aa: CARGSGSSEQFF
cdr3_nt: TGCGCCCGAGGTAGTGGGAGTAGTGAGCAGTTCTTC

d_call: NA
j_call: TRBJ1-5
clone_size: NA
v_call: TRBV24-1
cdr3_aa: CATSDPGQSNQPQHF
cdr3_nt: TGTGCCACCAGTGATCCCGGACAGAGCAATCAGCCCCAGCATTTT

d_call: TRBD1
j_call: TRBJ1-5
clone_size: NA
v_call: TRBV19
cdr3_aa: CASSTGTGWGNQPQHF
cdr3_nt: TGTGCCAGTAGTACCGGGACAGGGTGGGGGAATCAGCCCCAGCATTTT

d_call: TRBD2
j_call: TRBJ2-3
clone_size: NA
v_call: TRBV28
cdr3_aa: CASSFVSSGRDTQYF
cdr3_nt: TGTGCCAGCAGTTTTGTGTCTAGCGGGAGGGACACGCAGTATTTT

d_call: NA
j_call: TRBJ1-5
clone_size: once
v_call: TRBV9
cdr3_aa: CASSVGPGLNQPQHF
cdr3_nt: TGTGCCAGCAGCGTAGGACCGGGTCTGAATCAGCCCCAGCATTTT

d_call: NA
j_call: TRBJ2-1
clone_size: NA
v_call: TRBV27
cdr3_aa: CASSPLGGGSYNEQFF
cdr3_nt: TGTGCCAGCAGTCCCCTCGGGGGCGGGAGCTACAATGAGCAGTTCTTC

d_call: TRBD1
j_call: TRBJ1-2
clone_size: NA
v_call: TRBV15
cdr3_aa: CATSPDRGLSYGYTF
cdr3_nt: TGTGCCACCAGTCCGGACAGGGGGCTTAGCTATGGCTACACCTTC

d_call: TRBD2
j_call: TRBJ2-7
clone_size: NA
v_call: TRBV4-1
cdr3_aa: CASSIGLAGSSYEQYF
cdr3_nt: TGCGCCAGCAGCATCGGACTAGCGGGCAGCTCCTACGAGCAGTACTTC

d_call: TRBD1
j_call: TRBJ2-7
clone_size: NA
v_call: TRBV5-1
cdr3_aa: CASSQGGTGRREQYF
cdr3_nt: TGCGCCAGCAGCCAGGGGGGGACAGGGCGACGCGAGCAGTACTTC

d_call: NA
j_call: TRBJ2-1
clone_size: NA
v_call: TRBV27
cdr3_aa: CASSSPGGPGNEQFF
cdr3_nt: TGTGCCAGCAGTTCCCCGGGTGGTCCCGGCAATGAGCAGTTCTTC

d_call: NA
j_call: TRBJ2-3
clone_size: NA
v_call: TRBV4-3
cdr3_aa: CASSQEVSSFVRGTDTQYF
cdr3_nt: TGCGCCAGCAGCCAAGAGGTGTCTAGTTTCGTGCGTGGCACAGATACGCAGTATTTT

d_call: NA
j_call: TRBJ2-2
clone_size: NA
v_call: TRBV29-1
cdr3_aa: CSGGLSTGELFF
cdr3_nt: TGCAGCGGGGGACTGAGCACCGGGGAGCTGTTTTTT

d_call: NA
j_call: TRBJ2-3
clone_size: NA
v_call: TRBV7-9
cdr3_aa: CASSPPNPGDTQYF
cdr3_nt: TGTGCCAGCAGCCCTCCGAATCCGGGAGATACGCAGTATTTT

d_call: TRBD1
j_call: TRBJ1-5
clone_size: few
v_call: TRBV18
cdr3_aa: CASSPGQGSQPQHF
cdr3_nt: TGTGCCAGCTCACCCGGACAGGGGAGTCAGCCCCAGCATTTT

d_call: NA
j_call: TRBJ1-3
clone_size: NA
v_call: TRBV5-1
cdr3_aa: CASSLAGGNTIYF
cdr3_nt: TGCGCCAGCAGCTTGGCGGGGGGTAACACCATATATTTT

d_call: NA
j_call: TRBJ2-7
clone_size: NA
v_call: TRBV9
cdr3_aa: CASSPVPSGVDEQYF
cdr3_nt: TGTGCCAGCAGCCCAGTCCCCTCGGGGGTTGACGAGCAGTACTTC